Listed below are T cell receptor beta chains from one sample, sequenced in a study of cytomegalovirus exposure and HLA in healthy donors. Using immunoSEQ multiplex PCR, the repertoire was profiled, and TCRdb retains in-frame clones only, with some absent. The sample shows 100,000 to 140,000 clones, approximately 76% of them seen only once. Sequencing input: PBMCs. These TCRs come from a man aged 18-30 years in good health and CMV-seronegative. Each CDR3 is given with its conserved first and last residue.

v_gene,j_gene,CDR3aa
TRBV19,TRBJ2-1,CASPDEPHNEQFF
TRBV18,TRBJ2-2,CASSPSTGELFF
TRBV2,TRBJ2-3,CASSADSRPDTQYF
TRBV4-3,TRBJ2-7,CASSQDGGGLPYEQYF
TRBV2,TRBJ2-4,CASRAGLLGNIQYF
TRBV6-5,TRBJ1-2,CASSYSGGGYTF
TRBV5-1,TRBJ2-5,CASSLSPGPVETQYF
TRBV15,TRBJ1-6,CATSRKGTGANSPLHF
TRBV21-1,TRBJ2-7,CASSKEGVRSYYEQYF
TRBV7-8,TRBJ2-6,CASSLRDRVFAGANVLTF
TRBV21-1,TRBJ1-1,CASSKRGGLNTEAFF
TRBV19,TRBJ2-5,CASRVRRGGQETQYF
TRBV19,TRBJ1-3,CASLYRGGARRSGNTIYF
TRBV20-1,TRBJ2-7,CSATVDYEQYF
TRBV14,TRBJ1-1,CASSWTAGTEAFF
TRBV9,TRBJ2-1,CASSVSWTGGRNEQFF
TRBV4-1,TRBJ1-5,CASSQEEGRDQPQHF
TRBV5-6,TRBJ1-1,CASSSPGGVNTEAFF
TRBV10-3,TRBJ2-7,CAISESDRGTYEQYF
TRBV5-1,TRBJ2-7,CASSPQGQGNIYYEQYF
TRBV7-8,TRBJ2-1,CASSPTSGGSYNEQFF
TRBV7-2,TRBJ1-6,CASSLAADANSPLHF
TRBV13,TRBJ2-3,CASSLGFTDTQYF
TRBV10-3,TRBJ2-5,CAISDTGLTGKETQYF
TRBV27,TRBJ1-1,CASSLGGKLNTEAFF
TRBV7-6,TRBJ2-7,CASGVPGYEQYF
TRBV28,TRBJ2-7,CASSLDIRGQYF